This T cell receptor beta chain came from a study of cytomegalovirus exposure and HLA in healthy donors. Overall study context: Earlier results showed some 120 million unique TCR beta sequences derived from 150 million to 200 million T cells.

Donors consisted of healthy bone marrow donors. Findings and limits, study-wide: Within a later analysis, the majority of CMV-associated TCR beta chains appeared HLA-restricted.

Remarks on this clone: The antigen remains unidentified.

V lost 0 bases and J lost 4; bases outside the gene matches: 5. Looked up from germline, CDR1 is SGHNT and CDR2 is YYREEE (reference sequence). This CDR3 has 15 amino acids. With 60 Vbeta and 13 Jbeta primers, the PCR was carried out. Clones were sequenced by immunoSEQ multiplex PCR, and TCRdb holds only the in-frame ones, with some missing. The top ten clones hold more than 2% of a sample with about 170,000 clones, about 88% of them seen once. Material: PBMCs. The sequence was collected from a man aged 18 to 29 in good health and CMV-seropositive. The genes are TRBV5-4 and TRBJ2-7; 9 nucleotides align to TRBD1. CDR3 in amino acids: CASSLAGQGKYEQYF. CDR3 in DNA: TGTGCCAGCAGCTTGGCAGGACAGGGGAAATACGAGCAGTACTTC.